These 4 T cell receptor beta chains were sequenced from one sample in a study of blood T cell repertoires in COVID-19. TCRdb's table, derived via immunoSEQ multiplex PCR, lists solely in-frame clones and lacks some. The sample includes approximately 320,000 clones, 85% to 90% of them seen just once. The sequenced sample was peripheral blood. The receptors come from a woman in her twenties or thirties with COVID-19, enrolled during active disease.

V usage is TRBV21-1 and J usage is TRBJ1-5; the table gives TRBD1 as D, unverified against the DNA. TRBV21-1 is listed as a pseudogene. CDR3 size: 17 residues. CDR3 sequence: CASSKAPDRGRYQPQHF. Here the CDR3 DNA reads TGTGCCAGCAGCAAAGCACCCGACAGGGGGCGATATCAGCCCCAGCATTTT.

The CDR3 bases are TGTGCCAGCAGCTTTGAGGGGACTAGCGGTCTCTACGAGCAGTACTTC. Translating gives CASSFEGTSGLYEQYF. The chain employs TRBV12-1 and TRBJ2-7; the table gives TRBD2 as D, unverified against the DNA. TRBV12-1 is tagged as a pseudogene. The CDR3 length is 16 residues.

The V gene is TRBV19, the J gene TRBJ1-4, with 9 bases that match TRBD1. The ends lost 9 bases at V and 7 bases at J; junction bases unmatched: 6. CDR1 and CDR2 (germline): LNHDA, SQIVND (reference sequence). This CDR3 is 13 amino acids long. The CDR3 protein is CASSGTGTEKLFF. The DNA for the CDR3 is TGTGCCAGCTCCGGGACAGGGACTGAAAAACTGTTTTTT. Full variable domain (rest looked up from reference TRBV19 and TRBJ1-4): DGGITQSPKYLFRKEGQNVTLSCEQNLNHDAMYWYRQDPGQGLRLIYYSQIVNDFQKGDIAEGYSVSREKKESFPLTVTSAQKNPTAFYLCASSGTGTEKLFFGSGTQLSVL.

The rearrangement joins TRBV11-2 to TRBJ1-6; 8 bases agree with TRBD1. This CDR3 comprises 16 residues. V trimming: 5 bases; J trimming: 9 bases; junction bases outside the gene matches: 12. Germline V gene data show CDR1 as SGHAT and CDR2 as FQNNGV. The CDR3 protein is CASSHRGTGPSSPLHF. The CDR3 coding sequence is TGTGCCAGCAGCCACCGGGGGACAGGTCCTAGTTCACCCCTCCACTTT.